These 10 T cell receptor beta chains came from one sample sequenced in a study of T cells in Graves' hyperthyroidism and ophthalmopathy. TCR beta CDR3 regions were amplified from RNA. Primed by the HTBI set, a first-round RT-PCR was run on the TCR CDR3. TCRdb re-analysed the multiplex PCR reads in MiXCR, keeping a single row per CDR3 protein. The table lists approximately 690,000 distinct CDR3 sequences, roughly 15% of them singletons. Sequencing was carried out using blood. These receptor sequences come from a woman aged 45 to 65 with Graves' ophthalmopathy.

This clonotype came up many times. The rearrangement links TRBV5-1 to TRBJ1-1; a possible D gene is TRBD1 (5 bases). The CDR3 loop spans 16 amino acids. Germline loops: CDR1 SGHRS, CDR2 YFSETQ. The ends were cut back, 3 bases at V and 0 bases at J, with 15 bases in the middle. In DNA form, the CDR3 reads TGCGCCAGCAGCTCACGGGACGGCCTTATGAACACTGAAGCTTTCTTT. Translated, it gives CASSSRDGLMNTEAFF.

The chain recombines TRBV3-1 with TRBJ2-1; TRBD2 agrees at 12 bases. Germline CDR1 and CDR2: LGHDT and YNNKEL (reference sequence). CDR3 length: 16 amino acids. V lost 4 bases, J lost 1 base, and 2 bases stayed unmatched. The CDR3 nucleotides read TGTGCCAGCAGCCCCACTAGCGGGGGGTCCTACAATGAGCAGTTCTTC. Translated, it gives CASSPTSGGSYNEQFF.

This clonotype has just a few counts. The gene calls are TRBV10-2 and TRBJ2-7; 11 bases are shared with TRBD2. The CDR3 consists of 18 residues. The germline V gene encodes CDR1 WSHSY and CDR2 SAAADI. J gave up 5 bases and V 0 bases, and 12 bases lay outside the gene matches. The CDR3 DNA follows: TGCGCCAGCAGTGAGTCAGCCGCTCAACTAGCGGGAGCAGACGAGCAGTACTTC. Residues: CASSESAAQLAGADEQYF.

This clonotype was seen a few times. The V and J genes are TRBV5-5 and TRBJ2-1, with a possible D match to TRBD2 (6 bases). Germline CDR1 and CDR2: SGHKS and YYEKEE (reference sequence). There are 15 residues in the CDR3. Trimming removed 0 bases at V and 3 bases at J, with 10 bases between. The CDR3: CASSLDLAYYNEQFF. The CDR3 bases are TGTGCCAGCAGCTTGGATCTAGCGTACTACAATGAGCAGTTCTTC.

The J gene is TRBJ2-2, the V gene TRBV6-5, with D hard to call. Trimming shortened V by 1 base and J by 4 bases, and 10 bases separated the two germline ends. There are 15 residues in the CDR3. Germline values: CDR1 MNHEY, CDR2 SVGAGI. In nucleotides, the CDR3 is TGTGCCAGCAGTTACTTCACCCCGGGCACCGGGGAGCTGTTTTTT. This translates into CASSYFTPGTGELFF.

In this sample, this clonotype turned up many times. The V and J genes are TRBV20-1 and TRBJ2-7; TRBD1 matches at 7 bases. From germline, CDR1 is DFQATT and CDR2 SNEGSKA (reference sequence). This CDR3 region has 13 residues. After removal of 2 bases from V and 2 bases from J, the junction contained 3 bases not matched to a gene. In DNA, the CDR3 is TGCAGTGCTAGACTTGACAGGGCCTACGAGCAGTACTTC. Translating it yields CSARLDRAYEQYF.

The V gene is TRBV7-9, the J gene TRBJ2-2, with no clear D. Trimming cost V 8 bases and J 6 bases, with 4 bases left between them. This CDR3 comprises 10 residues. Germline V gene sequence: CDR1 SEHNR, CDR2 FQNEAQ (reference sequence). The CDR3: CASRSGELFF. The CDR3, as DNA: TGTGCCAGCCGATCCGGGGAGCTGTTTTTT.

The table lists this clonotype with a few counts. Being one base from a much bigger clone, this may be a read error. CDR3 sequence: CATSDLFEQYF. Here the CDR3 DNA reads TGTGCCACCAGTGATTTGTTCGAGCAGTACTTC. The chain couples TRBV24-1 to TRBJ2-7; no definite D call. Between the trimmed V and J ends, which lost 0 bases and 6 bases, there was a span of 2 bases. The CDR3 length is 11 residues. Germline CDR1 is KGHDR and CDR2 is SFDVKD.

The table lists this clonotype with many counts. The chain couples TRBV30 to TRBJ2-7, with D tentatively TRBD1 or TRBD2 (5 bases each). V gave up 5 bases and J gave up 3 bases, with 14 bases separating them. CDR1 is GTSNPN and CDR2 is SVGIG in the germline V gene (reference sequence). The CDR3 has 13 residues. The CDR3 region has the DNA TGTGCCTGGGTTGGGACCGTAAGCTACGAGCAGTACTTC. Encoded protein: CAWVGTVSYEQYF.

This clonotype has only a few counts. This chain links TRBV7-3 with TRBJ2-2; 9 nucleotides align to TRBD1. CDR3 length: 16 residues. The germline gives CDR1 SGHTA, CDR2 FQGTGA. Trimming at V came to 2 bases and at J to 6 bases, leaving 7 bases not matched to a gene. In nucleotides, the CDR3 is TGTGCCAGCAGCTTATCAACAGGGGGCAACTCCGGGGAGCTGTTTTTT. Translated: CASSLSTGGNSGELFF. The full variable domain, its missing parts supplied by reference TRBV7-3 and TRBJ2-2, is GAGVSQTPSNKVTEKGKYVELRCDPISGHTALYWYRQSLGQGPEFLIYFQGTGAADDSGLPNDRFFAVRPEGSVSTLKIQRTERGDSAVYLCASSLSTGGNSGELFFGEGSRLTVL.